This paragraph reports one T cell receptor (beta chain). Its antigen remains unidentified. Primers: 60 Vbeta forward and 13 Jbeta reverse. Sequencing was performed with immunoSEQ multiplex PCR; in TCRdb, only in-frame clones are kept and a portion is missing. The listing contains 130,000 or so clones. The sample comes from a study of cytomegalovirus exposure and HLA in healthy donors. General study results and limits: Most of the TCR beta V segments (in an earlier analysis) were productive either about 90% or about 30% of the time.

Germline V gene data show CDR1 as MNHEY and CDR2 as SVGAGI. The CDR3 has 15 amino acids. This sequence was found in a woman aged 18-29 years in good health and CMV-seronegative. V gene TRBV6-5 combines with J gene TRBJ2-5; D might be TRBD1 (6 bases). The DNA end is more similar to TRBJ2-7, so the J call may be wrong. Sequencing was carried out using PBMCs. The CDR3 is CASSYRYGRGYEQYF. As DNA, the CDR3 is TGTGCCAGCAGTTACAGGTATGGCAGGGGCTACGAGCAGTACTTC.